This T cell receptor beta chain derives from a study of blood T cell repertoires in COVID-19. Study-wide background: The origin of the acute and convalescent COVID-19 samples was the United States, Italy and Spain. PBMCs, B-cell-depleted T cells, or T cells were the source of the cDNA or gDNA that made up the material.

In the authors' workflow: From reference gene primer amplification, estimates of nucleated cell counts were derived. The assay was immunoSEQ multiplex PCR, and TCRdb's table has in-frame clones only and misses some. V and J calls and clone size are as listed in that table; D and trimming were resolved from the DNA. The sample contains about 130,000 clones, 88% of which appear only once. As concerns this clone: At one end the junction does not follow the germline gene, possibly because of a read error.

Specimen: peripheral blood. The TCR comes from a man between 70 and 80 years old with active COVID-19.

CDR3 nucleotides: TGTGCCAGCAGCGAAGACAGGGTACGCGAGCAGTACTTC. Its protein product is CASSEDRVREQYF. The chain employs TRBV2 and TRBJ2-7, with 7 bases aligning to TRBD1. Germline values: CDR1 SNHLY, CDR2 FYNNEI. CDR3 length equals 13 residues.